A single sample gave rise to the 29 T cell receptor beta chains below, sequenced in a study of blood T cell repertoires in COVID-19. Measured with immunoSEQ multiplex PCR; TCRdb has only the in-frame clones, and not every one. Here the sample spans tens of thousands of clones, roughly 85% being singletons. Sequencing input: peripheral blood. These TCRs come from a man aged 55 to 70 with acute or convalescent COVID-19.

J is TRBJ1-3 and V is TRBV9; no clear D gene. V dropped 3 bases and J dropped 4 bases, with 11 bases sitting between them. The germline CDR1 and CDR2 sequences are SGDLS and YYNGEE. The CDR3 sequence is 14 residues long. Here the CDR3 reads CASSGGETGNTIYF. In DNA form, the CDR3 reads TGTGCCAGCAGCGGCGGGGAGACCGGAAACACCATATATTTT. Filled out from reference TRBV9 and TRBJ1-3, the complete variable domain reads DSGVTQTPKHLITATGQRVTLRCSPRSGDLSVYWYQQSLDQGLQFLIQYYNGEERAKGNILERFSAQQFPDLHSELNLSSLELGDSALYFCASSGGETGNTIYFGEGSWLTVV.

DNA for the CDR3: TGTGCCAGCAGCCGAGGGACAGACACAGATACGCAGTATTTT. This translates into CASSRGTDTDTQYF. The chain carries TRBV5-4 and TRBJ2-3, with 7 bases fitting TRBD1. Germline values: CDR1 SGHNT, CDR2 YYREEE (reference sequence). The ends lost 4 bases at V and 2 bases at J; junction bases unmatched: 4. CDR3 length: 14 amino acids.

J is TRBJ1-2 and V is TRBV4-3; 9 nucleotides agree with TRBD1. V lost 1 base to trimming and J lost 7 bases; unmatched junction nucleotides: 13. The CDR3 has 17 amino acids. CDR1 and CDR2 (germline): LGHNA, YSLEER. The CDR3 bases are TGCGCCAGCAGCCAAGCTGCACGGACAGGGGTTTTCTCTGGCTACACCTTC. It codes for CASSQAARTGVFSGYTF.

This clone has only a few counts. The chain joins TRBV6-2 or TRBV6-3 to TRBJ2-7; perhaps TRBD1 as D (6 bases). With 5 bases removed from V and 3 bases from J, the gap between germline ends came to 8 bases. Germline CDR1 is MNHEY and CDR2 is SVGEGT. This CDR3 is 12 amino acids long. The DNA for the CDR3 is TGTGCCAGCAGTACGGGACACTACGAGCAGTACTTC. As protein: CASSTGHYEQYF.

The rearrangement uses TRBV18 and TRBJ1-1; D gene uncertain. Trimming removed 3 bases from V and 5 bases from J, with 19 bases in between. CDR1 and CDR2 from the germline V gene are KGHSH and LQKENI. CDR3 length: 16 residues. Written as DNA, the CDR3 is TGTGCCAGCTCACCCGGGGTTCGATTACAAGGGACTGAAGCTTTCTTT. This translates into CASSPGVRLQGTEAFF.

The gene calls are TRBV6-6 and TRBJ2-7; 9 bases match TRBD1. The J segment lost 1 base and the V segment lost 0 bases, leaving 4 bases of the junction unmatched. Germline values: CDR1 MNHNY, CDR2 SVGAGI (reference sequence). The CDR3 is 16 amino acids. For the CDR3, the DNA is TGTGCCAGCAGTTACTCTTTGACAGGGGGGTCCTACGAGCAGTACTTC. Protein sequence: CASSYSLTGGSYEQYF.

The rearrangement joins TRBV5-1 to TRBJ2-3, with TRBD2 identical over 7 bases. Looked up from germline, CDR1 is SGHRS and CDR2 is YFSETQ. The ends lost 0 bases at V and 3 bases at J; junction bases unmatched: 7. The CDR3 extends over 16 amino acids. The CDR3 nucleotides read TGCGCCAGCAGCTTGGAAGTGGGAGGGCCGACAGATACGCAGTATTTT. Protein sequence: CASSLEVGGPTDTQYF.

The V gene is TRBV10-3, the J gene TRBJ1-5; 7 nucleotides line up with TRBD1. Trimming cost V 4 bases and J 5 bases; bases outside gene matches: 2. CDR1 and CDR2 (germline): ENHRY, SYGVKD. The CDR3 sequence is 13 residues long. CDR3: CAISGGTDQPQHF. The CDR3, as DNA: TGTGCCATCAGTGGAGGGACAGATCAGCCCCAGCATTTT.

This clone came up a few times. The chain employs TRBV3-1 (or the pseudogene TRBV3-2) and TRBJ2-7; D remains unclear. V lost 0 bases and J lost 7, with 13 bases in between. CDR3 length: 14 residues. The germline CDR1 and CDR2 sequences are LGHDT and YNNKEL (reference sequence). This CDR3 reads CASSQEQEYVEQYF. CDR3 sequence (DNA): TGTGCCAGCAGCCAAGAGCAAGAGTACGTGGAGCAGTACTTC.

The chain joins TRBV3-1 (or the pseudogene TRBV3-2) to TRBJ2-1; TRBD2 matches at 12 bases. This CDR3 region has 19 residues. Germline V gives CDR1 LGHDT, CDR2 YNNKEL (reference sequence). V was clipped by 2 bases and J by 0 bases; unmatched bases: 8. CDR3: CASSQIRLAGESSYNEQFF. The CDR3 DNA is TGTGCCAGCAGCCAAATCCGACTAGCGGGAGAGAGCTCCTACAATGAGCAGTTCTTC.

DNA for the CDR3: TGTGCCAGCAGTCATATCCAGGGGGCCTACACCTTC. Residues: CASSHIQGAYTF. The gene calls are TRBV11-2 and TRBJ1-2; TRBD1 agrees at 8 bases. After removal of 6 bases from V and 10 bases from J, the junction contained 7 bases not matched to a gene. This CDR3 has 12 residues. The germline gives CDR1 SGHAT, CDR2 FQNNGV. Full variable domain (outside the CDR3, taken from reference TRBV11-2 and TRBJ1-2): EAGVAQSPRYKIIEKRQSVAFWCNPISGHATLYWYQQILGQGPKLLIQFQNNGVVDDSQLPKDRFSAERLKGVDSTLKIQPAKLEDSAVYLCASSHIQGAYTFGSGTRLTVV.

This chain uses TRBV19 with TRBJ1-5; perhaps TRBD1 as D (5 bases). The CDR3 length is 16 residues. The V end was cut by 3 bases, the J end by 0 bases, with 12 bases between. From germline, CDR1 is LNHDA and CDR2 SQIVND (reference sequence). The CDR3 DNA sequence: TGTGCCAGTAGTATTGGGGGGGGTGGTAGCAATCAGCCCCAGCATTTT. It is translated as CASSIGGGGSNQPQHF.

J is TRBJ2-7 and V is TRBV5-1; TRBD2 aligns across 10 bases. Per germline, CDR1 SGHRS and CDR2 YFSETQ. With V trimmed by 3 bases and J by 2 bases, 5 bases remained unmatched. The CDR3 totals 15 residues. Here the CDR3 reads CASSSTGLATYEQYF. CDR3 DNA: TGCGCCAGCAGCTCCACGGGACTAGCGACCTACGAGCAGTACTTC.

The chain employs TRBV18 and TRBJ2-3; weak D call: TRBD1 (5 bases). This CDR3 spans 14 amino acids. V was trimmed by 8 bases and J by 3 bases, leaving 15 bases between them. The germline V gene encodes CDR1 KGHSH and CDR2 LQKENI. The chain's CDR3 is CASTQGQATDTQYF. CDR3 in DNA: TGTGCCAGCACCCAGGGCCAAGCAACAGATACGCAGTATTTT.

V usage is TRBV6-5 and J usage is TRBJ1-2; the match to TRBD1 covers 8 bases. Germline trimming cut 6 bases from V and 4 bases from J; bases unmatched to any gene: 10. Germline V gene sequence: CDR1 MNHEY, CDR2 SVGAGI. The CDR3 is 15 amino acids. Written as DNA, the CDR3 is TGTGCCAGCAGAACATCCACCGGGACAGGCTATGGCTACACCTTC. This sequence encodes CASRTSTGTGYGYTF.

The chain is built from TRBV19 and TRBJ1-1, with 7 bases matching TRBD1. The CDR3 sequence is 14 residues long. Germline loops: CDR1 LNHDA, CDR2 SQIVND (reference sequence). The trim removed 4 bases at V and 3 bases at J, leaving 5 bases unmatched. In DNA, the CDR3 is TGTGCCAGTAGTAGAATACAGGGGCACACTGAAGCTTTCTTT. Protein product: CASSRIQGHTEAFF.

In its sample, this clone was seen once. The J gene is TRBJ2-3, the V gene TRBV5-1, with TRBD2 matching 8 bases. V was pared by 3 bases and J by 3 bases, with 6 bases of the junction left unmatched. The CDR3 contains 15 residues. Germline CDR1 reads SGHRS; CDR2 reads YFSETQ. CDR3 residues: CASSSLAGRTDTQYF. The CDR3 coding sequence is TGCGCCAGCAGCTCCTTAGCGGGACGAACAGATACGCAGTATTTT.

V and J are TRBV24-1 and TRBJ2-2; 12 bases align to TRBD1. The CDR3 has 17 amino acids. Germline lookup yields CDR1 KGHDR and CDR2 SFDVKD. The V and J ends lost 7 bases and 4 bases, in that order; junction bases with no gene match: 9. The chain's CDR3 is CATSQPKGQGATGELFF. The CDR3 nucleotides are TGTGCCACCAGCCAGCCTAAGGGACAGGGGGCCACCGGGGAGCTGTTTTTT.

The rearrangement uses TRBV30 and TRBJ2-7, with TRBD1 identical over 8 bases. V shed 2 bases and J 6 bases; nucleotides not matched to a gene: 9. From germline, CDR1 is GTSNPN and CDR2 SVGIG (reference sequence). The CDR3 has 14 amino acids. The CDR3 nucleotides read TGTGCCTGGAGTCCGGCAGGGGGCATTGGCGAGCAGTACTTC. Protein sequence: CAWSPAGGIGEQYF. Full variable domain (rest looked up from reference TRBV30 and TRBJ2-7): SQTIHQWPATLVQPVGSPLSLECTVEGTSNPNLYWYRQAAGRGLQLLFYSVGIGQISSEVPQNLSASRPQDRQFILSSKKLLLSDSGFYLCAWSPAGGIGEQYFGPGTRLTVT.

The chain is built from TRBV3-1 (or the pseudogene TRBV3-2) and TRBJ2-3, with D possibly being TRBD2 (6 bases). This CDR3 region has 13 residues. CDR1 is LGHDT, CDR2 YNNKEL, per germline (reference sequence). V was shortened by 0 bases and J by 10 bases, with 11 bases between the two germline ends. The CDR3 DNA reads as TGTGCCAGCAGCCAAGATAGACTAGTCGCGCAGTATTTT. Translation gives CASSQDRLVAQYF.

The chain is built from TRBV4-3 and TRBJ2-2; no clear D gene. CDR3 length: 14 amino acids. Per the germline V gene, CDR1 is LGHNA and CDR2 is YSLEER. Trimming left V 0 bases short and J 5 bases short, with 7 bases between. The DNA of the CDR3 is TGCGCCAGCAGCCAAGATAGGAGAACCGGGGAGCTGTTTTTT. Amino acid sequence: CASSQDRRTGELFF.

The chain joins TRBV10-3 to TRBJ2-1, with D possibly TRBD2 on 6 matching bases. Trimming removed 0 bases from V and 7 bases from J, with 13 bases in between. CDR1 ENHRY and CDR2 SYGVKD come from the germline V gene. This CDR3 comprises 15 residues. CDR3 DNA: TGTGCCATCAGTGAGTCTACCGGGGGTTTGAATGAGCAGTTCTTC. This encodes CAISESTGGLNEQFF.

The chain has TRBV5-4 and TRBJ2-7; perhaps TRBD1 as D (5 bases). Trimming stripped 0 bases from V and 0 bases from J, with 13 bases between. The CDR3 totals 16 residues. Germline V gene lookup returns CDR1 SGHNT and CDR2 YYREEE (reference sequence). The CDR3 region has the DNA TGTGCCAGCAGCTTGGGACGGAAGGGGATCTCCTACGAGCAGTACTTC. This gives the protein CASSLGRKGISYEQYF.

The chain recombines TRBV29-1 with TRBJ2-5; D remains ambiguous. CDR3 length: 14 residues. Per the germline V gene, CDR1 is SQVTM and CDR2 is ANQGSEA. V was cut by 2 bases and J by 6 bases, with 16 bases left in between. CDR3 sequence: CSVEMVAGLKTQYF. Here the CDR3 DNA reads TGCAGCGTTGAAATGGTTGCTGGGCTAAAGACCCAGTACTTC.

The V and J genes are TRBV6-1 and TRBJ2-7; TRBD2 is a possible D gene (5 bases). Looked up from germline, CDR1 is MNHNS and CDR2 is SASEGT. The CDR3 consists of 14 residues. Trimming removed 3 bases from V and 1 base from J, with 10 bases in between. The CDR3 sequence: CASSEPGKSYEQYF. In DNA, the CDR3 is TGTGCCAGCAGTGAGCCGGGGAAGTCCTACGAGCAGTACTTC.

V is TRBV10-3 and J is TRBJ1-2; 11 nucleotides match TRBD1. Per the germline V gene, CDR1 is ENHRY and CDR2 is SYGVKD. V gave up 6 bases and J gave up 7 bases; unmatched junction bases: 4. The CDR3 length is 13 residues. CDR3 in DNA: TGTGCCATCAGCGGACAGGGGGCCTCTGGCTACACCTTC. Protein product: CAISGQGASGYTF.

V is TRBV19 and J is TRBJ2-7; 8 nucleotides agree with TRBD1. The CDR3 is made up of 13 amino acids. Looked up from germline, CDR1 is LNHDA and CDR2 is SQIVND (reference sequence). Trimming at V came to 4 bases and at J to 3 bases, leaving 2 bases not matched to a gene. For the CDR3, the DNA is TGTGCCAGTAGTAAGGACAGGGTCTACGAGCAGTACTTC. As protein: CASSKDRVYEQYF.

The chain employs TRBV7-3 and TRBJ2-1; D is possibly TRBD1 (5 bases). Trimming shortened V by 2 bases and J by 8 bases, and 10 bases separated the two germline ends. Germline V lookup: CDR1 SGHTA, CDR2 FQGTGA. This CDR3 is built from 13 residues. The CDR3 region has the DNA TGTGCCAGCAGCTTAGGCAGGGCCTATGAGCAGTTCTTC. Protein sequence: CASSLGRAYEQFF.

This chain uses TRBV6-5 with TRBJ2-1, with 7 bases aligning to TRBD1. V trimming: 7 bases; J trimming: 1 base; junction bases outside the gene matches: 7. CDR1 and CDR2 (germline): MNHEY, SVGAGI. CDR3 length: 15 amino acids. The CDR3, as DNA: TGTGCCAGCACTCCGGGACAGTGGTCCTACAATGAGCAGTTCTTC. Translating gives CASTPGQWSYNEQFF.